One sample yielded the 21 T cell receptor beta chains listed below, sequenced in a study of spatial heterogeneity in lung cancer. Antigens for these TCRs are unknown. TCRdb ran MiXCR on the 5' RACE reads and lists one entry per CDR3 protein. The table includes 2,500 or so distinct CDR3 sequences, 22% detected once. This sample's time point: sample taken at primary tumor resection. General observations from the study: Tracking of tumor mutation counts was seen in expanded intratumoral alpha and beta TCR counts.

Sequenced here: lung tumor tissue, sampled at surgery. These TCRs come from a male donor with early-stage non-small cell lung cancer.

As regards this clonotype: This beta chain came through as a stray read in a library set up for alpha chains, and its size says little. CDR3 protein: CASRGGRASSEAFF. DNA of the CDR3: TGTGCCAGCAGGGGGGGTAGGGCGAGCTCTGAAGCTTTCTTT. The chain employs TRBV27 and TRBJ1-1, with a weak D call TRBD1 (5 bases). Germline CDR1 reads MNHEY; CDR2 reads SMNVEV (reference sequence). Trimming stripped 6 bases from V and 6 bases from J, with 17 bases between. This CDR3 contains 14 residues.

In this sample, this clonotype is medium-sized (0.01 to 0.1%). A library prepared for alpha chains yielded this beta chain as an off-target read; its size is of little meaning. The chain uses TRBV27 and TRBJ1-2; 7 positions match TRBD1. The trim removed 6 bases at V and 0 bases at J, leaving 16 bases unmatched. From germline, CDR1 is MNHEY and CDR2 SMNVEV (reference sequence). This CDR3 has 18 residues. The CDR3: CASRHILTGPRSNYGYTF. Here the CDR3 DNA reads TGTGCCAGCAGGCATATCCTGACAGGGCCGAGATCTAACTATGGCTACACCTTC.

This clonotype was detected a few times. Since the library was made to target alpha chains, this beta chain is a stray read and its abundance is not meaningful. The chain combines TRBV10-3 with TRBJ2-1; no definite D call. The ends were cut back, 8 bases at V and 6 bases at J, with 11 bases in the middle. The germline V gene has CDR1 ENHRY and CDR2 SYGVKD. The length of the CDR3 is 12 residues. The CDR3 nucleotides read TGTGCCATCGCGTTGACCGGCAATGAGCAGTTCTTC. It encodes CAIALTGNEQFF.

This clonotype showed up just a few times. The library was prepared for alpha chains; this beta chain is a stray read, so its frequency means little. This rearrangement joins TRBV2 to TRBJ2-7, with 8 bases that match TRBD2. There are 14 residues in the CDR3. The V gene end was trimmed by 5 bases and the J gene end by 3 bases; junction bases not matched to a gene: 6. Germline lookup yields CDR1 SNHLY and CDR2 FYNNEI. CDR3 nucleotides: TGTGCCAGCAGTTGGTCGGGGGGGGACTACGAGCAGTACGTC. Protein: CASSWSGGDYEQYV.

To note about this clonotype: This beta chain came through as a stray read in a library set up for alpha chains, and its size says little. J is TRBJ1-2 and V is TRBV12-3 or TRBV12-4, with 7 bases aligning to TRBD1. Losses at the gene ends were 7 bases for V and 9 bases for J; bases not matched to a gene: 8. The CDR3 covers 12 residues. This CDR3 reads CASTWGRGSYTF. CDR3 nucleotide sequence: TGTGCCAGCACCTGGGGCAGGGGGAGCTACACCTTC.

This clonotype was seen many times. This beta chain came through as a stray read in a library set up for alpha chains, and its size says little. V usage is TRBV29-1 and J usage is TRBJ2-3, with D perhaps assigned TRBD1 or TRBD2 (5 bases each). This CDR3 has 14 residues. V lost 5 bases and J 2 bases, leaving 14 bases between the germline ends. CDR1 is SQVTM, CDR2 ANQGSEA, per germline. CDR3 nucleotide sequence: TGCAGCGTTTCGGGACGGCCTTACACAGATACGCAGTATTTT. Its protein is CSVSGRPYTDTQYF.

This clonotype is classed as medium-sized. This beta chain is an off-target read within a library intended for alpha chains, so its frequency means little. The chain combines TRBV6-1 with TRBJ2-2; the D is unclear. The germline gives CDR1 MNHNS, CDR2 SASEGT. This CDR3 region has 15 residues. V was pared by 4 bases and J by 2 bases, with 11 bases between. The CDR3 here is CASSGSDLNTGELFF. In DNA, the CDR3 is TGTGCCAGCAGTGGGTCAGACCTAAACACCGGGGAGCTGTTTTTT.

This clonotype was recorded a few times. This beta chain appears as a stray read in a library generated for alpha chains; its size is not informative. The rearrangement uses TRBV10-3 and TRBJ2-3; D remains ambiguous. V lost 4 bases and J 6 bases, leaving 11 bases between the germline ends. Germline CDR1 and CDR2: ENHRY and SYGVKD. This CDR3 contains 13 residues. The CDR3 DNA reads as TGTGCCATCAGTGTCGATCTCGTTGATACGCAGTATTTT. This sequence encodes CAISVDLVDTQYF.

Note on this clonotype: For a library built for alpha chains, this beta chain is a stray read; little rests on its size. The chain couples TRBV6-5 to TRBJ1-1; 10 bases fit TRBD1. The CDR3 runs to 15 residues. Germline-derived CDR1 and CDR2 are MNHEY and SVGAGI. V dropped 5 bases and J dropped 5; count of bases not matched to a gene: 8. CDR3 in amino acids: CASSLKGQGITEAFF. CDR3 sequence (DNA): TGTGCCAGCAGTCTCAAGGGACAGGGGATAACTGAAGCTTTCTTT.

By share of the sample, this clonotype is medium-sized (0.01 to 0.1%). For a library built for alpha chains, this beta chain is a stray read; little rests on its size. CDR3 residues: CASRNWDRRNTEAFF. CDR3 bases: TGTGCCAGCAGGAATTGGGACAGGCGGAACACTGAAGCTTTCTTT. The J gene is TRBJ1-1, the V gene TRBV6-2 or TRBV6-3; 8 bases fit TRBD1. The CDR3 has 15 amino acids. V shed 6 bases, J shed 1 base, and the junction held 7 bases outside the gene matches. Germline values: CDR1 MNHEY, CDR2 SVGEGT.

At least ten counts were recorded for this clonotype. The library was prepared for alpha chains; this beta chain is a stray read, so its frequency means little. Here the CDR3 reads CASSPSRAPDMNTEAFF. The CDR3 nucleotides read TGTGCCAGCTCACCCTCGAGGGCCCCTGACATGAACACTGAAGCTTTCTTT. This chain joins TRBV18 and TRBJ1-1; D is unclear. The CDR3 has 17 amino acids. Germline V CDR1 and CDR2: KGHSH, LQKENI. V was pared by 3 bases and J by 0 bases, with 17 bases between. The full variable domain, completed using reference TRBV18 and TRBJ1-1, is NAGVMQNPRHLVRRRGQEARLRCSPMKGHSHVYWYRQLPEEGLKFMVYLQKENIIDESGMPKERFSAEFPKEGPSILRIQQVVRGDSAAYFCASSPSRAPDMNTEAFFGQGTRLTVV.

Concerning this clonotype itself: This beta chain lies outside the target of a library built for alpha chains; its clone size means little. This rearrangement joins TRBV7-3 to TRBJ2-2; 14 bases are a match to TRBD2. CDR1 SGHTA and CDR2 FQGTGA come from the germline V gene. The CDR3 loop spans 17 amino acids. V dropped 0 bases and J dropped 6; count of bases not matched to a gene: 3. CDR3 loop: CASSLTGTSGSAGELFF. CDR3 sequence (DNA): TGTGCCAGCAGCTTAACCGGGACTAGCGGGAGCGCCGGGGAGCTGTTTTTT.

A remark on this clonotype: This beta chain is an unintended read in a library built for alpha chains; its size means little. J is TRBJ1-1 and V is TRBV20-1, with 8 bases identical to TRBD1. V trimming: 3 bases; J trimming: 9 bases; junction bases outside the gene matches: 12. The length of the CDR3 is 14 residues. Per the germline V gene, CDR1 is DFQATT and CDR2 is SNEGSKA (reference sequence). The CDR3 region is CSARGYLGQGKAFF. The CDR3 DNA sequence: TGCAGTGCTAGGGGGTACCTCGGACAGGGAAAAGCTTTCTTT.

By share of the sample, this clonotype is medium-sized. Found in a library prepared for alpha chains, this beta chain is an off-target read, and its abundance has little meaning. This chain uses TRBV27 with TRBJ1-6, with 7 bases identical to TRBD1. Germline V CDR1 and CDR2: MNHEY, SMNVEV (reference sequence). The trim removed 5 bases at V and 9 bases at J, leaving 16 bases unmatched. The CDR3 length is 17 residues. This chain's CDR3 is CASSLRTGAVLTSPLHF. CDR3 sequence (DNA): TGTGCCAGCAGTCTTAGGACAGGAGCCGTGTTAACTTCACCCCTCCACTTT.

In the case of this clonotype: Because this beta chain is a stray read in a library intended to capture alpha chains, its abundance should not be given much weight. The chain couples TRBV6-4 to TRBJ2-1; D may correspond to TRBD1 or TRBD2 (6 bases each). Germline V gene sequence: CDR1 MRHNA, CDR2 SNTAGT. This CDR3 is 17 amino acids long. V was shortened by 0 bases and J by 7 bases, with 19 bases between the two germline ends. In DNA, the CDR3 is TGTGCCAGCAGTGACTCGTTTACCGGGGGCGGTCAAAATGAGCAGTTCTTC. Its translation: CASSDSFTGGGQNEQFF.

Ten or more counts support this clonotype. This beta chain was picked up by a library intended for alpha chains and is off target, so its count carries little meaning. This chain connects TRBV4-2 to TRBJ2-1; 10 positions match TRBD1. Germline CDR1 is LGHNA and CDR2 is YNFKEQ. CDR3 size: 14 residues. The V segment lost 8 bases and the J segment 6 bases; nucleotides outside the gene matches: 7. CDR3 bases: TGTGCCAGCCGTAGGACAGGGGGACTCAATGAGCAGTTCTTC. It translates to CASRRTGGLNEQFF.

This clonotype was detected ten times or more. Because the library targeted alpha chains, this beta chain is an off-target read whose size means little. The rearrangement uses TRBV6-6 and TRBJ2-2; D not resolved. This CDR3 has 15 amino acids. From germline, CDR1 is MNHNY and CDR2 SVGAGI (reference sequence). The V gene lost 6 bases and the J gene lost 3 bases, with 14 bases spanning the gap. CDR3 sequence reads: CASSRSTAYTGELFF. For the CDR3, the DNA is TGTGCCAGCAGCCGCTCAACAGCCTACACCGGGGAGCTGTTTTTT.

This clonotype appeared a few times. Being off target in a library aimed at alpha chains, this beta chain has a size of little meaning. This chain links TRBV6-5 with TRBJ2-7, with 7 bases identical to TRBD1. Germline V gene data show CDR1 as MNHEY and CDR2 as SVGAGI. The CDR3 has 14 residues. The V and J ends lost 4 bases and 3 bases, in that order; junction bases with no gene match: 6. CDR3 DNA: TGTGCCAGCAGTTCCGGGACAGATTTCTACGAGCAGTACTTC. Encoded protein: CASSSGTDFYEQYF.

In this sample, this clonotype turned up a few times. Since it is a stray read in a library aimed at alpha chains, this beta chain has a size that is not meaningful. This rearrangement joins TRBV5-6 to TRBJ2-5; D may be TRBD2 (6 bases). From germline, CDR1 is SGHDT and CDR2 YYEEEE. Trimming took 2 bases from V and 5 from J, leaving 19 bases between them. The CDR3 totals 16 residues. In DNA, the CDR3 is TGTGCCAGCAGCTTCCAGACGGGAGAGCCTTGGGAGACCCAGTACTTC. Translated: CASSFQTGEPWETQYF.

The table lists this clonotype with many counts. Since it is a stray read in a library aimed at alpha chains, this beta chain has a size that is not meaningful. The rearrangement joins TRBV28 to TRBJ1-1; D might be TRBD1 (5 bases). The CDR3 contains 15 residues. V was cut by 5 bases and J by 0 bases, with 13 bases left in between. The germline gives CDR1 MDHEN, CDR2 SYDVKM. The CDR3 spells CASSGGRGMNTEAFF. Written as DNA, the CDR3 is TGTGCCAGCAGTGGGGGACGGGGGATGAACACTGAAGCTTTCTTT.

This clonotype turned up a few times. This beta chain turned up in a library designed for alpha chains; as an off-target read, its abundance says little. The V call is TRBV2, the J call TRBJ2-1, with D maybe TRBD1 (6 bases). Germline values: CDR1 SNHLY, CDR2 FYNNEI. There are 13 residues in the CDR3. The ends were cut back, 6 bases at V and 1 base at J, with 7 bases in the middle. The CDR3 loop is CASSGTSYNEQFF. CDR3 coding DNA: TGTGCCAGCAGCGGGACATCCTACAATGAGCAGTTCTTC.